The subject of this entry is one T cell receptor (beta chain). Clones were sequenced by immunoSEQ multiplex PCR, and TCRdb holds only the in-frame ones, with some missing. The repertoire includes 600,000 or so clones, about 87% of them detected once, and roughly 0.0087% sits in the top ten. Trimming cost V 0 bases and J 2 bases, with 17 bases left between them. CDR3 length equals 17 residues. From germline, CDR1 is GTSNPN and CDR2 SVGIG (reference sequence). The sample belongs to a study of shared T cell receptors in the human thymus. The sample was also linked to a second study, of human thymus T cells. Turning to that study: Thymus tissue for the work was resected from patients undergoing corrective heart surgery. V and J gene usage appeared biased in thymic and blood repertoires.

The receptor was isolated from a boy younger than two with a congenital heart defect. The specimen sequenced was thymocytes. V is TRBV30 and J is TRBJ1-3, with D perhaps matching TRBD1 (5 bases). Here the CDR3 DNA reads TGTGCCTGGAGTGTATCCCTCGGCAGGGCAGCTGGAAACACCATATATTTT. Encoded protein: CAWSVSLGRAAGNTIYF.